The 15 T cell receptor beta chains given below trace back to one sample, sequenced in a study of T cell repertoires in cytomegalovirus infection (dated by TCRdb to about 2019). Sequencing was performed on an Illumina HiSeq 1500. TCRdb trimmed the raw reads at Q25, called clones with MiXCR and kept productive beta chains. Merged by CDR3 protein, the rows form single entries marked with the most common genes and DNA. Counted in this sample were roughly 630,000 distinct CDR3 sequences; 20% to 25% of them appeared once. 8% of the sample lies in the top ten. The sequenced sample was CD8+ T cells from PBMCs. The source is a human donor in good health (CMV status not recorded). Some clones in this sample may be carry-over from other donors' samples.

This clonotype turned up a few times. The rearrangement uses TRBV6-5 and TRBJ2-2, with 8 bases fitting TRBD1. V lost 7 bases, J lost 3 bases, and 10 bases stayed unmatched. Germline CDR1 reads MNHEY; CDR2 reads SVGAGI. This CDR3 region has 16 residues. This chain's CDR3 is CASTNRQGWYTGELFF. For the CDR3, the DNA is TGTGCCAGCACCAACCGACAGGGGTGGTACACCGGGGAGCTGTTTTTT.

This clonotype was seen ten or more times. The CDR3 nucleotides read TGTGCCAGCAGTACAGGATTCGGGGGGGACAATTATGAGCAGTTCTTC. This gives the protein CASSTGFGGDNYEQFF. The gene calls are TRBV28 and TRBJ2-1; 8 bases are a match to TRBD2. The germline gives CDR1 MDHEN, CDR2 SYDVKM. J was trimmed by 8 bases and V by 5 bases; bases with no gene match: 14. The CDR3 is made up of 16 amino acids.

This chain's CDR3 is CASSLGDTNTDTQYF. The CDR3 nucleotides read TGTGCCAGCAGTTTAGGCGACACAAATACAGATACGCAGTATTTT. V gene TRBV28 combines with J gene TRBJ2-3; no clear D. The CDR3 is made up of 15 amino acids. Trimming cost V 2 bases and J 3 bases, with 12 bases left between them. Germline V CDR1 and CDR2: MDHEN, SYDVKM.

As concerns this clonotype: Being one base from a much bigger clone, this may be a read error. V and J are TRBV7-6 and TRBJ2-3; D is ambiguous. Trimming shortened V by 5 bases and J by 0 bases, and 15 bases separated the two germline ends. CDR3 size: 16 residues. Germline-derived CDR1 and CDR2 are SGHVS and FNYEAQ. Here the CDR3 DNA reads TGTGCCAGCAGCCCCGCCTTATCGGCTAGCACAGATACGCAGTATTTT. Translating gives CASSPALSASTDTQYF. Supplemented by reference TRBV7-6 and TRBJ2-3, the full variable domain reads GAGVSQSPRYKVTKRGQDVALRCDPISGHVSLYWYRQALGQGPEFLTYFNYEAQQDKSGLPNDRFSAERPEGSISTLTIQRTEQRDSAMYRCASSPALSASTDTQYFGPGTRLTVL.

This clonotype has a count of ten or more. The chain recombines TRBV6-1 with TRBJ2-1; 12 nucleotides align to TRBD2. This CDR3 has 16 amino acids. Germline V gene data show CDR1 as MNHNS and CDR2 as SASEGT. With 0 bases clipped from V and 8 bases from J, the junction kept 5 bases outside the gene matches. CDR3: CASSEALAGGADEQFF. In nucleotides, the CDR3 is TGTGCCAGCAGTGAAGCACTAGCGGGGGGCGCCGATGAGCAGTTCTTC.

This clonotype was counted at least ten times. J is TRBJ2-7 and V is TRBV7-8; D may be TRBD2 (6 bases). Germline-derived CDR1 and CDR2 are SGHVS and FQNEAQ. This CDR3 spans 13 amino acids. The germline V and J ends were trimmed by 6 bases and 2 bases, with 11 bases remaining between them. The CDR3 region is CASRAAGTYEQYF. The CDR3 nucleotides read TGTGCCAGCAGGGCGGCGGGAACCTACGAGCAGTACTTC.

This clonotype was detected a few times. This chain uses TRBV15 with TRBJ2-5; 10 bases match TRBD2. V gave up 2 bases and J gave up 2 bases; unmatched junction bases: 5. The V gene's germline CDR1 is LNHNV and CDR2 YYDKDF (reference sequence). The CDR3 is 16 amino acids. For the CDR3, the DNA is TGTGCCACCAGCAGACTTAGCGGGGGGCCACAAGAGACCCAGTACTTC. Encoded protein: CATSRLSGGPQETQYF.

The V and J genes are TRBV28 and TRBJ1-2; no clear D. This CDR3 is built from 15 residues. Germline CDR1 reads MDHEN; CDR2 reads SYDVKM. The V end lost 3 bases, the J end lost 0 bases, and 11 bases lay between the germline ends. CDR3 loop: CASSFERAPNYGYTF. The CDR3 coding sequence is TGTGCCAGCAGTTTTGAGAGGGCCCCTAACTATGGCTACACCTTC.

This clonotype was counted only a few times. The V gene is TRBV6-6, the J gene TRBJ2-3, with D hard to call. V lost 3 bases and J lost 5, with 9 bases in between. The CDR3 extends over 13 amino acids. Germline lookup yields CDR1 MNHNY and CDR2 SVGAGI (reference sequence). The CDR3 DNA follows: TGTGCCAGCAGTTATCTCCTGGAAGATACGCAGTATTTT. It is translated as CASSYLLEDTQYF.

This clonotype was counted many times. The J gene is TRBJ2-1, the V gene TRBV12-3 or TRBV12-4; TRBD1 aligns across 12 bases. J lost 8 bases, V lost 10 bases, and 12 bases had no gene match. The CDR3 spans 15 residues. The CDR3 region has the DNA TGTGCCAATTCACACGGGACAGGGGGCAACTATGAGCAGTTCTTC. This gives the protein CANSHGTGGNYEQFF.

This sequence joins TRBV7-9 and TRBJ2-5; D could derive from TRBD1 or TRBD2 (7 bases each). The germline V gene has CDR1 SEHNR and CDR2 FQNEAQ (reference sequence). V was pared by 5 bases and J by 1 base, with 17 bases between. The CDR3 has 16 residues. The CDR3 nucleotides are TGTGCCAGCAGCCCCAGGGGGGGACACCTCCAAGAGACCCAGTACTTC. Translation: CASSPRGGHLQETQYF. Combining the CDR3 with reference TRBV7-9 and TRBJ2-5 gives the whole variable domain DTGVSQNPRHKITKRGQNVTFRCDPISEHNRLYWYRQTLGQGPEFLTYFQNEAQLEKSRLLSDRFSAERPKGSFSTLEIQRTEQGDSAMYLCASSPRGGHLQETQYFGPGTRLLVL.

CDR3 sequence: CASSPEGGTTDTQYF. In DNA form, the CDR3 reads TGTGCCAGCTCACCCGAGGGGGGGACCACAGATACGCAGTATTTT. The genes are TRBV18 and TRBJ2-3; D is possibly TRBD2 (7 bases). The CDR3 runs to 15 residues. Germline assignment: CDR1 KGHSH and CDR2 LQKENI. Deletions cut 3 bases from V and 2 bases from J, with 12 bases between.

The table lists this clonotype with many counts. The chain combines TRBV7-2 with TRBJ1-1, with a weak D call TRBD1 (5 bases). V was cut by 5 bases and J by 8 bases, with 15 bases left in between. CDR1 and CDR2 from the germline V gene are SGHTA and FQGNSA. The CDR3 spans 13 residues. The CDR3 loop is CASSPFAGLEAFF. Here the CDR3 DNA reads TGTGCCAGCAGCCCCTTTGCGGGACTCGAAGCTTTCTTT.

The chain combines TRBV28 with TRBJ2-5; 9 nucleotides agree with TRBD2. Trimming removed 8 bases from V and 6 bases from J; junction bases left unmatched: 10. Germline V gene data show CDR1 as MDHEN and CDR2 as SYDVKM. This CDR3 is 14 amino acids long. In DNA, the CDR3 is TGTGCCAGCTGGGCAGGCGGGGGGGCGAAGACCCAGTACTTC. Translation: CASWAGGGAKTQYF.

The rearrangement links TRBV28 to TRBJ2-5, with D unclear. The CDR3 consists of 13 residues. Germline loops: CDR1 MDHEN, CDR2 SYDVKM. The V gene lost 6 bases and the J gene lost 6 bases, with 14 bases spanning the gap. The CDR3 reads CASSLARAKTQYF. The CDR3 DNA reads TGTGCCAGCAGCCTTGCCCGAGCCAAGACCCAGTACTTC.